Each of the 24 T cell receptor beta chains below was sequenced from the same sample in a study of T cell responses to AZD1222 COVID-19 vaccine. TCRdb's table, derived via immunoSEQ multiplex PCR, lists solely in-frame clones and lacks some. The data hold about 160,000 clones, with roughly nine tenths observed a single time. Source: peripheral blood, taken on day 0 of AZD1222 vaccination. These receptors came from an adult in good health.

The V call is TRBV2, the J call TRBJ1-5, with 8 nucleotides matching TRBD1. Per germline, CDR1 SNHLY and CDR2 FYNNEI. CDR3 size: 14 residues. J gave up 2 bases and V 4 bases, and 1 base lay outside the gene matches. The CDR3: CASSAGGRNQPQHF. The CDR3 DNA is TGTGCCAGCAGTGCAGGGGGCCGCAATCAGCCCCAGCATTTT.

This clone came up a few times. V and J are TRBV19 and TRBJ1-2; D gene unclear. Germline CDR1 reads LNHDA; CDR2 reads SQIVND (reference sequence). CDR3 length: 13 amino acids. V was cut by 7 bases and J by 2 bases, with 11 bases left in between. This CDR3 reads CASTPGVNYGYTF. CDR3 nucleotides: TGTGCCAGTACACCCGGGGTCAACTATGGCTACACCTTC.

The rearrangement joins TRBV5-1 to TRBJ2-5, with D perhaps assigned TRBD1 or TRBD2 (5 bases each). V lost 3 bases and J lost 1, with 16 bases in between. The CDR3 spans 16 residues. Germline V gene lookup returns CDR1 SGHRS and CDR2 YFSETQ. The CDR3 spells CASSSGPTLFQETQYF. Here the CDR3 DNA reads TGCGCCAGCAGCTCGGGACCGACACTTTTCCAAGAGACCCAGTACTTC.

For the CDR3, the DNA is TGTGCCAGCAGCTTGGGGCAGGGGGATCAGCCCCAGCATTTT. Translating it yields CASSLGQGDQPQHF. V is TRBV7-9 and J is TRBJ1-5; 7 bases are a match to TRBD1. Germline V gives CDR1 SEHNR, CDR2 FQNEAQ (reference sequence). The CDR3 loop spans 14 amino acids. The J segment lost 5 bases and the V segment lost 3 bases, leaving 4 bases of the junction unmatched.

CDR3 nucleotide sequence: TGTGCCAGCAGCCTCCGGGACCATAGCGGATATTCACCCCTCCACTTT. This codes for CASSLRDHSGYSPLHF. The genes are TRBV7-2 and TRBJ1-6, with a weak D call TRBD1 (5 bases). CDR3 length equals 16 residues. The V gene's germline CDR1 is SGHTA and CDR2 FQGNSA. V was trimmed by 5 bases and J by 8 bases, leaving 19 bases between them. Using reference TRBV7-2 and TRBJ1-6 for the parts outside the CDR3, the full variable domain is GAGVSQSPSNKVTEKGKDVELRCDPISGHTALYWYRQSLGQGLEFLIYFQGNSAPDKSGLPSDRFSAERTGGSVSTLTIQRTQQEDSAVYLCASSLRDHSGYSPLHFGNGTRLTVT.

V gene TRBV2 combines with J gene TRBJ1-1, with D unclear. Germline V CDR1 and CDR2: SNHLY, FYNNEI. This CDR3 is built from 13 residues. V lost 3 bases and J lost 5, with 10 bases in between. The CDR3 DNA is TGTGCCAGCAGTGATGGCCGGGCTACTGAAGCTTTCTTT. As protein: CASSDGRATEAFF.

The chain combines TRBV18 with TRBJ2-5, with 8 bases fitting TRBD1. Germline-derived CDR1 and CDR2 are KGHSH and LQKENI. Losses at the gene ends were 0 bases for V and 4 bases for J; bases not matched to a gene: 4. The CDR3 runs to 15 residues. The CDR3 region has the DNA TGTGCCAGCTCACCACCGGCTACAGGGGGAGAGACCCAGTACTTC. Amino acids: CASSPPATGGETQYF. Looking up the rest from reference TRBV18 and TRBJ2-5 gives the full variable domain: NAGVMQNPRHLVRRRGQEARLRCSPMKGHSHVYWYRQLPEEGLKFMVYLQKENIIDESGMPKERFSAEFPKEGPSILRIQQVVRGDSAAYFCASSPPATGGETQYFGPGTRLLVL.

This clone was seen only once. This chain joins TRBV4-2 and TRBJ2-5; D call uncertain. This CDR3 has 13 residues. Germline V gene lookup returns CDR1 LGHNA and CDR2 YNFKEQ. The germline V and J ends were trimmed by 0 bases and 5 bases, with 7 bases remaining between them. The CDR3 loop reads CASSQDLTETQYF. As DNA, the CDR3 is TGTGCCAGCAGCCAAGATCTGACGGAGACCCAGTACTTC.

The rearrangement uses TRBV7-6 and TRBJ1-4; D unresolved. Germline values: CDR1 SGHVS, CDR2 FNYEAQ. The CDR3 length is 15 residues. V was pared by 5 bases and J by 0 bases, with 10 bases between. DNA for the CDR3: TGTGCCAGCAGCCCCGCCATCTCAACTAATGAAAAACTGTTTTTT. This gives the protein CASSPAISTNEKLFF.

The gene calls are TRBV28 and TRBJ2-5; D may correspond to TRBD1 or TRBD2 (5 bases each). The ends were cut back, 6 bases at V and 5 bases at J, with 22 bases in the middle. Germline V gives CDR1 MDHEN, CDR2 SYDVKM. This CDR3 spans 16 amino acids. The CDR3 protein is CASSLGASPWRETQYF. The CDR3 DNA reads as TGTGCCAGCAGCCTAGGGGCGTCCCCTTGGAGGGAGACCCAGTACTTC.

A remark on this clone: Other DNA sequences in the sample encode the same CDR3. The chain carries TRBV6-5 and TRBJ1-2, with D hard to call. This CDR3 is built from 12 residues. CDR1 is MNHEY and CDR2 is SVGAGI in the germline V gene. Trimming cost V 0 bases and J 5 bases, with 4 bases left between them. The CDR3 loop is CASSYSGYGYTF. Here the CDR3 DNA reads TGTGCCAGCAGTTACTCGGGGTATGGCTACACCTTC.

The chain joins TRBV27 to TRBJ2-3, with unresolved D. Germline CDR1 and CDR2: MNHEY and SMNVEV (reference sequence). The V end lost 2 bases, the J end lost 2 bases, and 11 bases lay between the germline ends. The CDR3 runs to 15 residues. CDR3 residues: CASSLLRLATDTQYF. CDR3 in DNA: TGTGCCAGCAGTTTACTTCGGTTAGCCACAGATACGCAGTATTTT.

This clone was seen only a few times. The V call is TRBV3-1 (or the pseudogene TRBV3-2), the J call TRBJ2-3; D remains ambiguous. Trimming stripped 0 bases from V and 8 bases from J, with 6 bases between. The CDR3 has 12 residues. Germline V gene data show CDR1 as LGHDT and CDR2 as YNNKEL (reference sequence). In nucleotides, the CDR3 is TGTGCCAGCAGCCAAGATCAACGTACGCAGTATTTT. The encoded protein is CASSQDQRTQYF.

The J gene is TRBJ2-7, the V gene TRBV5-4, with 8 bases that match TRBD1. This CDR3 is 13 amino acids long. Germline loops: CDR1 SGHNT, CDR2 YYREEE (reference sequence). V lost 10 bases to trimming and J lost 2 bases; unmatched junction nucleotides: 8. CDR3 amino acids: CAAARDRTYEQYF. The CDR3 coding sequence is TGTGCCGCAGCTCGGGACAGGACCTACGAGCAGTACTTC.

The chain links TRBV5-4 to TRBJ2-7, with TRBD1 identical over 9 bases. The CDR3 runs 15 residues. V dropped 4 bases and J dropped 1; count of bases not matched to a gene: 6. From germline, CDR1 is SGHNT and CDR2 YYREEE (reference sequence). The CDR3 loop is CASSNTGGESYEQYF. CDR3 DNA: TGTGCCAGCAGCAACACAGGGGGCGAATCCTACGAGCAGTACTTC.

The CDR3 spells CASSLGVMVNQPQHF. In DNA form, the CDR3 reads TGTGCCAGCAGCTTAGGAGTTATGGTGAATCAGCCCCAGCATTTT. J is TRBJ1-5 and V is TRBV7-9, with no clear D. The CDR3 covers 15 residues. The germline V gene has CDR1 SEHNR and CDR2 FQNEAQ (reference sequence). With 1 base removed from V and 4 bases from J, the gap between germline ends came to 11 bases.

The chain combines TRBV9 with TRBJ2-3; D might be TRBD1 (6 bases). CDR3 length equals 15 residues. Germline V gene data show CDR1 as SGDLS and CDR2 as YYNGEE. V gave up 0 bases and J gave up 0 bases, with 8 bases separating them. The CDR3 bases are TGTGCCAGCAGCGTAGAGGGACACAGCACAGATACGCAGTATTTT. Residues: CASSVEGHSTDTQYF. Filled out from reference TRBV9 and TRBJ2-3, the complete variable domain reads DSGVTQTPKHLITATGQRVTLRCSPRSGDLSVYWYQQSLDQGLQFLIQYYNGEERAKGNILERFSAQQFPDLHSELNLSSLELGDSALYFCASSVEGHSTDTQYFGPGTRLTVL.

CDR3 amino acids: CASSLDGGANYGYTF. The CDR3 DNA reads TGCGCCAGCAGCTTGGATGGCGGAGCTAACTATGGCTACACCTTC. This sequence joins TRBV5-1 and TRBJ1-2; D ambiguous. Germline CDR1 reads SGHRS; CDR2 reads YFSETQ. V gave up 0 bases and J gave up 0 bases, with 9 bases separating them. This CDR3 has 15 residues. The full variable domain, in which reference TRBV5-1 and TRBJ1-2 provide the parts outside the CDR3, is KAGVTQTPRYLIKTRGQQVTLSCSPISGHRSVSWYQQTPGQGLQFLFEYFSETQRNKGNFPGRFSGRQFSNSRSEMNVSTLELGDSALYLCASSLDGGANYGYTFGSGTRLTVV.

The chain employs TRBV19 and TRBJ1-2, with 10 bases that match TRBD1. This CDR3 is built from 15 residues. The V gene's germline CDR1 is LNHDA and CDR2 SQIVND (reference sequence). Trimming took 5 bases from V and 2 from J; bases not matched to a gene: 5. CDR3 residues: CASSWGQGPNYGYTF. The CDR3 coding sequence is TGTGCCAGTAGTTGGGGACAGGGGCCGAACTATGGCTACACCTTC.

CDR3 DNA sequence: TGTGCCAGCAGCTGGGACGAGTCGGCTGGAAACACCATATATTTT. As protein: CASSWDESAGNTIYF. This chain connects TRBV5-5 to TRBJ1-3; D perhaps matches TRBD1 (5 bases). Germline V gene lookup returns CDR1 SGHKS and CDR2 YYEKEE (reference sequence). V lost 3 bases to trimming and J lost 2 bases, with 12 bases between them. The CDR3 is made up of 15 amino acids.

The chain carries TRBV27 and TRBJ2-7; D gene uncertain. The V gene's germline CDR1 is MNHEY and CDR2 SMNVEV (reference sequence). V lost 8 bases, J lost 0 bases, and 11 bases lay in between. This CDR3 is 13 amino acids long. CDR3 residues: CASGRQASYEQYF. The CDR3 DNA reads as TGTGCCAGCGGTCGGCAGGCCTCCTACGAGCAGTACTTC.

The V and J genes are TRBV4-2 and TRBJ2-7; 7 nucleotides agree with TRBD1. The CDR3 has 15 amino acids. Germline V gene data show CDR1 as LGHNA and CDR2 as YNFKEQ. Trimming removed 5 bases from V and 2 bases from J; junction bases left unmatched: 9. The CDR3 here is CASSATGTATYEQYF. The CDR3 DNA follows: TGTGCCAGCAGCGCAACCGGGACAGCAACCTACGAGCAGTACTTC.

The chain employs TRBV7-9 and TRBJ1-2; no firm D call. V was clipped by 4 bases and J by 4 bases, with 16 bases between them. Germline CDR1 and CDR2: SEHNR and FQNEAQ (reference sequence). This CDR3 comprises 15 residues. Here the CDR3 DNA reads TGTGCCAGCAGCTCCCCCTATCACAAGCTCTATGGCTACACCTTC. The encoded protein is CASSSPYHKLYGYTF.

This rearrangement joins TRBV5-1 to TRBJ1-2; D unclear. Trimming shortened V by 5 bases and J by 7 bases, and 18 bases separated the two germline ends. The CDR3 totals 14 residues. Germline V CDR1 and CDR2: SGHRS, YFSETQ. CDR3 in amino acids: CASRSESSPSGYTF. The CDR3 DNA reads TGCGCCAGCAGATCGGAATCTTCTCCAAGTGGCTACACCTTC.